The 23 T cell receptor beta chains given below trace back to one sample, sequenced in a study of blood T cell repertoires in COVID-19. Here immunoSEQ multiplex PCR was the method, and the copy in TCRdb shows in-frame clones only, minus some. The sample has about 160,000 clones; around 80% are singletons. Input material: PBMCs or T cells enriched from blood (not recorded which). These receptors came from a woman in her forties or fifties in a cohort exposed to, infected with or recovered from COVID-19 (not recorded which).

The rearrangement joins TRBV5-6 to TRBJ1-2; 10 positions agree with TRBD1. Germline V lookup: CDR1 SGHDT, CDR2 YYEEEE. CDR3 size: 16 residues. V dropped 4 bases and J dropped 3; count of bases not matched to a gene: 9. DNA of the CDR3: TGTGCCAGCAGCCCCGGGACAGGGGATTTATACTATGGCTACACCTTC. This translates into CASSPGTGDLYYGYTF.

This clone was counted once. The chain combines TRBV5-8 with TRBJ2-7; possibly TRBD2 for D (6 bases). The germline V gene encodes CDR1 SGHTS and CDR2 YDEGEE. The ends were cut back, 1 base at V and 0 bases at J, with 8 bases in the middle. This CDR3 spans 14 amino acids. The CDR3 nucleotides are TGTGCCAGCAGCTTGCGGGGGATCTCCTACGAGCAGTACTTC. Translation: CASSLRGISYEQYF.

The V gene is TRBV12-5, the J gene TRBJ2-2, with D unresolved. V was cut by 3 bases and J by 4 bases, with 9 bases left in between. Germline lookup yields CDR1 LGHNT and CDR2 FRNRAP. This CDR3 region has 14 residues. The CDR3 region has the DNA TGTGCTAGTGGTTTAACGCCGAGCACCGGGGAGCTGTTTTTT. Translated, it gives CASGLTPSTGELFF.

V gene TRBV7-8 combines with J gene TRBJ1-2; D unresolved. V gave up 1 base and J gave up 4 bases, with 10 bases separating them. CDR3 length equals 14 residues. Germline V gives CDR1 SGHVS, CDR2 FQNEAQ. The CDR3 sequence: CASSLVSESYGYTF. The DNA for the CDR3 is TGTGCCAGCAGCTTAGTTTCAGAAAGCTATGGCTACACCTTC.

This clone was seen more than once but under ten times. The chain links TRBV7-9 to TRBJ2-1; weak D call: TRBD1 (5 bases). The CDR3 length is 15 residues. Trimming left V 5 bases short and J 4 bases short, with 15 bases between. Per the germline V gene, CDR1 is SEHNR and CDR2 is FQNEAQ (reference sequence). CDR3 in DNA: TGTGCCAGCAGCGACAGTCTTACAGAATACAATGAGCAGTTCTTC. Translated, it gives CASSDSLTEYNEQFF.

The chain links TRBV5-1 to TRBJ1-1, with TRBD1 matching 8 bases. V shed 3 bases, J shed 0 bases, and the junction held 13 bases outside the gene matches. CDR1 SGHRS and CDR2 YFSETQ come from the germline V gene. The CDR3 runs to 18 residues. CDR3 nucleotides: TGCGCCAGCAGCTCAGGGGGGACAGGACAACGACTGAACACTGAAGCTTTCTTT. It codes for CASSSGGTGQRLNTEAFF.

The rearrangement uses TRBV19 and TRBJ2-2; D perhaps matches TRBD1 (6 bases). This CDR3 contains 14 residues. Trimming removed 3 bases at V and 7 bases at J, with 12 bases between. The germline V gene encodes CDR1 LNHDA and CDR2 SQIVND (reference sequence). The CDR3 DNA sequence: TGTGCCAGTAGTATGAACAGGGCTAACGGGGAGCTGTTTTTT. Its protein product is CASSMNRANGELFF.

This clone is a singleton in its sample. V is TRBV3-1 (or the pseudogene TRBV3-2) and J is TRBJ1-5; a weak D match, TRBD1 (5 bases). The germline gives CDR1 LGHDT, CDR2 YNNKEL (reference sequence). V gave up 1 base and J gave up 0 bases, with 16 bases separating them. The CDR3 sequence is 18 residues long. CDR3 nucleotide sequence: TGTGCCAGCAGCCAAGGGGGGGACGGCCCTTATAGCAATCAGCCCCAGCATTTT. Encoded protein: CASSQGGDGPYSNQPQHF.

The chain joins TRBV2 to TRBJ2-1; 8 bases fit TRBD1. Losses at the gene ends were 6 bases for V and 14 bases for J; bases not matched to a gene: 12. The CDR3 totals 13 residues. CDR1 is SNHLY and CDR2 is FYNNEI in the germline V gene. CDR3: CASRRDRPEGEFF. The CDR3 DNA follows: TGTGCCAGCAGACGGGACAGGCCCGAGGGTGAGTTCTTC.

The chain couples TRBV30 to TRBJ2-5; 7 bases match TRBD1. The V gene's germline CDR1 is GTSNPN and CDR2 SVGIG (reference sequence). J was trimmed by 0 bases and V by 2 bases; bases with no gene match: 6. There are 15 residues in the CDR3. DNA of the CDR3: TGTGCCTGGAGTTCCTCGACAGGGCACCAAGAGACCCAGTACTTC. It specifies CAWSSSTGHQETQYF.

This clone was observed once. The V gene is TRBV19, the J gene TRBJ2-7; D is possibly TRBD2 (6 bases). This CDR3 is built from 15 residues. V was trimmed by 7 bases and J by 1 base, leaving 17 bases between them. Germline V gives CDR1 LNHDA, CDR2 SQIVND (reference sequence). In nucleotides, the CDR3 is TGTGCCAGTACCGCGAGCTCAGGGACTTCCTACGAGCAGTACTTC. It codes for CASTASSGTSYEQYF.

The V and J genes are TRBV13 and TRBJ1-4, with 7 positions matching TRBD1. Germline CDR1 PRHDT, CDR2 FYEKMQ (reference sequence). V shed 0 bases and J 6 bases; nucleotides not matched to a gene: 4. This CDR3 comprises 15 residues. CDR3 sequence (DNA): TGTGCCAGCAGCTTAGGCCAGGGGGGATATGAAAAACTGTTTTTT. This encodes CASSLGQGGYEKLFF.

The chain is built from TRBV28 and TRBJ2-3; 14 bases fit TRBD2. After removal of 6 bases from V and 0 bases from J, the junction contained 17 bases not matched to a gene. Germline assignment: CDR1 MDHEN and CDR2 SYDVKM. The CDR3 has 21 amino acids. CDR3: CASSLYWSGTSGRTSTDTQYF. CDR3 nucleotides: TGTGCCAGCAGCCTTTATTGGAGCGGGACTAGCGGGAGAACCAGCACAGATACGCAGTATTTT.

The chain employs TRBV5-1 and TRBJ1-4; D unresolved. There are 14 residues in the CDR3. Germline loops: CDR1 SGHRS, CDR2 YFSETQ. The V and J ends lost 0 bases and 8 bases respectively, with 11 bases between them. The CDR3 region is CASSLAQQGEKLFF. The DNA of the CDR3 is TGCGCCAGCAGCTTGGCACAGCAAGGCGAAAAACTGTTTTTT.

V usage is TRBV19 and J usage is TRBJ2-2, with 7 bases fitting TRBD1. The CDR3 has 12 amino acids. V lost 5 bases, J lost 9 bases, and 3 bases stayed unmatched. CDR1 and CDR2 from the germline V gene are LNHDA and SQIVND (reference sequence). CDR3 coding DNA: TGTGCCAGTAGTGTACAGGGGAGGGAGCTGTTTTTT. It encodes CASSVQGRELFF.

J is TRBJ1-1 and V is TRBV5-1, with TRBD1 matching over 8 bases. The CDR3 extends over 15 amino acids. CDR1 and CDR2 (germline): SGHRS, YFSETQ. Trimming removed 5 bases from V and 0 bases from J; junction bases left unmatched: 6. CDR3 coding DNA: TGCGCCAGCAGTGGCGGGACAGGCATGAACACTGAAGCTTTCTTT. Protein: CASSGGTGMNTEAFF.

V and J are TRBV9 and TRBJ2-1; TRBD1 matches 11 bases. V shed 4 bases, J shed 3 bases, and the junction held 3 bases outside the gene matches. Germline assignment: CDR1 SGDLS and CDR2 YYNGEE. The CDR3 consists of 15 residues. In DNA, the CDR3 is TGTGCCAGCAGCCCAGGGACAGGGGGCTACAATGAGCAGTTCTTC. As protein: CASSPGTGGYNEQFF.

In its sample, this clone was seen a few times. The gene calls are TRBV5-4 and TRBJ2-1; 7 nucleotides agree with TRBD1. V gave up 0 bases and J gave up 5 bases; unmatched junction bases: 8. The CDR3 consists of 16 residues. Germline-derived CDR1 and CDR2 are SGHNT and YYREEE (reference sequence). The CDR3, as DNA: TGTGCCAGCAGCTTGGCTTTAGGGGGCGAGCACAATGAGCAGTTCTTC. Its protein is CASSLALGGEHNEQFF.

The chain is built from TRBV19 and TRBJ1-1; no firm D call. Germline V gene data show CDR1 as LNHDA and CDR2 as SQIVND (reference sequence). The CDR3 runs to 15 residues. Trimming removed 4 bases from V and 4 bases from J, with 16 bases in between. The DNA of the CDR3 is TGTGCCAGTAGTACAGACCGTCGTAGCGGCACTGAAGCTTTCTTT. It is translated as CASSTDRRSGTEAFF.

The chain uses TRBV5-1 and TRBJ2-3; 8 bases are a match to TRBD2. V dropped 0 bases and J dropped 0; count of bases not matched to a gene: 3. This CDR3 comprises 16 residues. Germline CDR1 SGHRS, CDR2 YFSETQ. In DNA, the CDR3 is TGCGCCAGCAGCTTGGCCTTAGCGGGGAGCACAGATACGCAGTATTTT. It translates to CASSLALAGSTDTQYF.

The V gene is TRBV27, the J gene TRBJ2-7; 8 bases map to TRBD2. V shed 6 bases and J 3 bases; nucleotides not matched to a gene: 4. Germline V CDR1 and CDR2: MNHEY, SMNVEV (reference sequence). CDR3 size: 13 residues. The CDR3 region has the DNA TGTGCCAGCAGCTTTGGGACTAGCTACGAGCAGTACTTC. Protein product: CASSFGTSYEQYF.

The chain has TRBV18 and TRBJ2-7, with no clear D. The germline V and J ends were trimmed by 3 bases and 2 bases, with 8 bases remaining between them. Germline lookup yields CDR1 KGHSH and CDR2 LQKENI. This CDR3 is 13 amino acids long. The CDR3 DNA reads TGTGCCAGCTCACCGGAGTCTGCCTACGAGCAGTACTTC. This codes for CASSPESAYEQYF.

This clone was observed a handful of times. This chain uses TRBV30 with TRBJ1-1, with 7 bases that match TRBD1. The CDR3 loop spans 14 amino acids. CDR1 GTSNPN and CDR2 SVGIG come from the germline V gene (reference sequence). The V and J ends lost 3 bases and 4 bases, in that order; junction bases with no gene match: 8. For the CDR3, the DNA is TGTGCCTGGAGGCGACAGGGCCTGCGCACTGAAGCTTTCTTT. It yields the protein CAWRRQGLRTEAFF. Full variable domain (outside the CDR3, taken from reference TRBV30 and TRBJ1-1): SQTIHQWPATLVQPVGSPLSLECTVEGTSNPNLYWYRQAAGRGLQLLFYSVGIGQISSEVPQNLSASRPQDRQFILSSKKLLLSDSGFYLCAWRRQGLRTEAFFGQGTRLTVV.